The rows below give T cell receptor beta chains drawn from one sample of a study of chemoradiotherapy in HPV16-positive cancers. TCRdb's table, derived via immunoSEQ multiplex PCR, lists solely in-frame clones and lacks some. The sample lists about 3,300 clones, roughly 70% occurring once. This material was obtained from a patient who underwent chemoradiotherapy. All receptors come from a human donor with HPV-associated anogenital cancer. CDR3s leave out the opening cysteine and the closing phenylalanine or tryptophan.

>TRBV6-6|TRBJ1-1
ASMPGNTRMNTEAF
>TRBV6-1|TRBJ1-1
ASSEVLRGGTEAF
>TRBV4-1|TRBJ1-1
ASSDRGSGAF
>TRBV27|TRBJ1-2
ASRRVARGLRYLDYGYT
>TRBV14|TRBJ1-1
ASSQFGQGAEAF
>TRBV5-6|TRBJ2-6
ASSLGGTLYSGANVLT
>TRBV30|TRBJ2-7
AWSAQGQLVSYEQY
>TRBV20-1|TRBJ2-7
SARVGEEQY
>TRBV14|TRBJ2-5
ASSGGTPGFGTQY
>TRBV5-4|TRBJ1-2
ASRSYNQGADGYT
>TRBV9|TRBJ2-5
ASSVGLAGKEQY
>TRBV28|TRBJ1-2
ASTQAGGIGGYT
>TRBV10-1|TRBJ2-3
ASSDPGQGTDTQY
>TRBV7-8|TRBJ1-6
ASSLVGVNSPLH
>TRBV30|TRBJ2-3
AWSTSTARPSTDTQY
>TRBV30|TRBJ1-3
ASPDRAGNTIY
>TRBV11-2|TRBJ1-1
ASSFSDRGTAF
>TRBV19|TRBJ1-1
AISDRGRSEAF
>TRBV6-5|TRBJ1-2
ASSTGGVYGYT
>TRBV28|TRBJ2-6
ASSLPSGANVLT
>TRBV5-1|TRBJ2-2
ASMTSGGQNTGELF
>TRBV30|TRBJ2-2
AWFPSSGRANTGELF
>TRBV7-6|TRBJ2-1
ASSLAASGVRNEQF
>TRBV7-6|TRBJ1-1
ASSLVTGGINTEAF
>TRBV5-1|TRBJ2-2
ASSLQTGNTGELF
>TRBV28|TRBJ1-5
ASSLRSLGGNQPQH
>TRBV9|TRBJ2-3
ASSVGQGTGTQY
>TRBV7-9|TRBJ2-1
ASSTRSGRAVGEQF
>TRBV4-1|TRBJ1-4
ASSQSLRTTNEKLF
>TRBV10-2|TRBJ1-2
ASSGTGDYGYT
>TRBV15|TRBJ2-6
ATSSPREGVTGANVLT
>TRBV25-1|TRBJ2-1
ASSGSEDHNEQF
>TRBV6-1|TRBJ1-6
ASSESDRVENSPLH
>TRBV2|TRBJ1-1
ASSVLQGVGTEAF
>TRBV19|TRBJ1-1
ATQNRGRTEAF
>TRBV29-1|TRBJ2-1
SVIGTGGSNEQF
>TRBV27|TRBJ1-4
ASTKRGRANEKLF
>TRBV28|TRBJ1-4
ASSLLQGLNEKLF
>TRBV30|TRBJ1-1
AWREQVKAF
>TRBV6-5|TRBJ1-5
ASSYSLNQPQH